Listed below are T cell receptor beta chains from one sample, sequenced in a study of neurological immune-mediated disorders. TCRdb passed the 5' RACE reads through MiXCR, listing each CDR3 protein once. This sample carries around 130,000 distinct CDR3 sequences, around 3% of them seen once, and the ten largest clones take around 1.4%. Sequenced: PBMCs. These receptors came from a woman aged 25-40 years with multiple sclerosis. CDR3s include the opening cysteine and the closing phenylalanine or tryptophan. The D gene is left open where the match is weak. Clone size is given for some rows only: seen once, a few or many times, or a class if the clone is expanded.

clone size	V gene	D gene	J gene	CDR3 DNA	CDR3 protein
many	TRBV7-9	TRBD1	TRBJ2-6	TGTGCCAGCAGCTCAAAGACAGGGACAGTTTCTGGGGCCAACGTCCTGACTTTC	CASSSKTGTVSGANVLTF
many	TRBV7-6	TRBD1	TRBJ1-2	TGTGCCAGCAGCTCAGGGGGGGCAGGGGCGAATGGCTACACCTTC	CASSSGGAGANGYTF
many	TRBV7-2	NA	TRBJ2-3	TGTGCCAGCACTTCCGGAGGTTTTGTTACGCAGTATTTT	CASTSGGFVTQYF
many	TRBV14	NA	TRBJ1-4	TGTGCCAGCAGCCAAACCCGTACTACTAATGAAAAACTGTTTTTT	CASSQTRTTNEKLFF
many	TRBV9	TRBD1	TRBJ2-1	TGTGCCAGCAGCGTAGGCAGGGGGCTCGAGCAGTTCTTC	CASSVGRGLEQFF
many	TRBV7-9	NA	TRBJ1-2	TGTGCCAGCAGCTTAGCCGACAGAATCAACTATGGCTACACCTTC	CASSLADRINYGYTF
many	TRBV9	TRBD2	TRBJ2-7	TGTGCCAGCAGCGCCGGTCCCGGGACTATTGCCTACGAGCAGTACTTC	CASSAGPGTIAYEQYF
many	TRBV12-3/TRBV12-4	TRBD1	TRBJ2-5	TGTGCCAGCAGCGCCCTCGACAGGGAAGAGACCCAGTACTTC	CASSALDREETQYF
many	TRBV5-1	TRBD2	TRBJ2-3	TGCGCCAGCAGCTTGGGACTAGCGGGCGGCACAGATACGCAGTATTTT	CASSLGLAGGTDTQYF
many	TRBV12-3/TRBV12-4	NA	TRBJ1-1	TGTGCCAGCAGTCCCAACAGGGCCACTGAAGCTTTCTTT	CASSPNRATEAFF
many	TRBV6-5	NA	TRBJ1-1	TGTGCCAGCAGTTACTTACGAGCCGACACTGAAGCTTTCTTT	CASSYLRADTEAFF
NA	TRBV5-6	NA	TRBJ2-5	TGTGCCAGCAGCTTGGTTCGGGACGAAGAAGAGACCCAATACTTC	CASSLVRDEEETQYF
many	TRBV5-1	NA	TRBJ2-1	TGCGCCAGCAGCTGGGAAAAGGGTGAGCAGTTCTTC	CASSWEKGEQFF
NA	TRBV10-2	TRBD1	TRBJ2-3	TGCGCCAGCAATAGACCGGGACAGGGCATAGATACGCAGTATTTT	CASNRPGQGIDTQYF
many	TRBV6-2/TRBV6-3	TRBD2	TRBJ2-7	TGTGCCAGCAAGAGGACTAGCGGGAGCTACGAGCAGTACTTC	CASKRTSGSYEQYF
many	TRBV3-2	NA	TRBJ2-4	TGTGCCAGCAGCCAAGCGGAGCCCAAAAACATTCAGTACTTC	CASSQAEPKNIQYF
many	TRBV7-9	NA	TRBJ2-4	TGTGCCAGCAGCTTAGGAGGAGACCGGGCCCAATTC	CASSLGGDRAQF
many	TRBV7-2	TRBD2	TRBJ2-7	TGTGCCAGCAGCTTCATTCCCACTAGCGGCTACGAGCAGTACTTC	CASSFIPTSGYEQYF
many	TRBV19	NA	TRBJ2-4	TGTGCCAGTAGTATAGGGAAGGGAGCCAAAAACATTCAGTACTTC	CASSIGKGAKNIQYF
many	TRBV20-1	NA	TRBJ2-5	TGCAGTGCTAGGCCCCAGGGGTCCCGGGAGACCCAGTACTTC	CSARPQGSRETQYF
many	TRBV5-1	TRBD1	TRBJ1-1	TGCGCCAGCAGCTTGACGTCCGGACAGGTGGGAATCACTGAAGCTTTCTTT	CASSLTSGQVGITEAFF
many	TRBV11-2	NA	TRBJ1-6	TGTGCCAGCAGCTCCTTTGGGCGCAACACTCACGGGCCCCTCCACTTT	CASSSFGRNTHGPLHF
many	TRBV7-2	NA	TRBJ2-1	TGTGCCAGCAGCCCGCTAGGGCCTCATGAGGAGCAGTTCTTC	CASSPLGPHEEQFF
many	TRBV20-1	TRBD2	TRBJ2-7	TGCAGTGCTAGAGATCGGGGGACTACAAGGCACGAGCAGTACTTC	CSARDRGTTRHEQYF
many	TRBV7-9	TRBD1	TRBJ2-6	TGTGCCAGCAGCTTGGGACAGGGAGTAGCTCTCTCTGGGGCCAACGTCCTGACTTTC	CASSLGQGVALSGANVLTF
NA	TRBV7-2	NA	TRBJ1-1	TGTGCCAGCAGCTTTCCGACGGGAAACACTGAAGCTTTCTTT	CASSFPTGNTEAFF
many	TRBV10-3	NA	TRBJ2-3	TGTGCCATCAGTGATAGGAGGCAGGACGCAAGCACAGATACGCAGTATTTT	CAISDRRQDASTDTQYF
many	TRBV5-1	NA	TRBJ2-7	TGCGCCAGCAGACGAGACAGTTACGAGCAGTACTTC	CASRRDSYEQYF
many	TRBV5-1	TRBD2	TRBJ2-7	TGCGCCAGCTATTCGGGACTAGCGGGGTATAGCTCCTACGAGCAGTACTTC	CASYSGLAGYSSYEQYF
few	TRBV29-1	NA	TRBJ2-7	TGCAGCGTTACCGGGACAAACTCCTACGAGCAGTACTTC	CSVTGTNSYEQYF
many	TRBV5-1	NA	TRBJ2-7	TGCGCCAGCAGCTTGGGCGGAACAGGGAAGCGCCGTGTCTCCTACGAGCAGTACTTC	CASSLGGTGKRRVSYEQYF
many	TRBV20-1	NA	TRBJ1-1	TGCAGTGCTCGACGGAGTCATGGCCAACCCACCCCAACTGAAGCTTTCTTT	CSARRSHGQPTPTEAFF
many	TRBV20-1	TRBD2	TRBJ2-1	TGCAGTGCTCCGCCATTAGCGGGAGGGCCCTACAATGAGCAGTTCTTC	CSAPPLAGGPYNEQFF
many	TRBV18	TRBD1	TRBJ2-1	TGTGCCAGCTCACCACGTGTGACAGGGGGATTCAATGAGCAGTTCTTC	CASSPRVTGGFNEQFF
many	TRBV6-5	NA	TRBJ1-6	TGTGCCAGCAGTCGTAGACCTAATTCACCCCTCCACTTT	CASSRRPNSPLHF
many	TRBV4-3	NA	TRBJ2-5	TGCGCCAGCAGCCAAGGATCGACACCTTGGGAGACCCAGTACTTC	CASSQGSTPWETQYF
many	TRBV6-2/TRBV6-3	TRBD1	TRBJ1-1	TGTGCCAGCAGTTGGACAGGGAACACTGAAGCTTTCTTT	CASSWTGNTEAFF
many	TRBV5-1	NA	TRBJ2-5	TGCGCCAGCAGCACCCAAGAGACCCAGTACTTC	CASSTQETQYF
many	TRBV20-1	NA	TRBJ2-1	TGCAGTGCCTTCGGGCTCGGGAACGTCTACAATGAGCAGTTCTTC	CSAFGLGNVYNEQFF
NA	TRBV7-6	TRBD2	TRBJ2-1	TGTGCCAGCAGCTATACCTATAACCATGGACTAGCGGGAGGATCCAATGAGCAGTTCTTC	CASSYTYNHGLAGGSNEQFF
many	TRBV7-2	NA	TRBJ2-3	TGTGCCAGCAGATATATAGGGGCAGATACGCAGTATTTT	CASRYIGADTQYF
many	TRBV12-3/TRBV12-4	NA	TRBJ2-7	TGTGCCAGCAGTTTCCCCCCTTCCTACGAGCAGTACTTC	CASSFPPSYEQYF
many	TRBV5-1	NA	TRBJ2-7	TGCGCCAGCAGCCGGACTGGTGGAGCAGGGGAGCAGTACTTC	CASSRTGGAGEQYF
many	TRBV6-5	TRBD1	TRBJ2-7	TGTGCCAGCAGTCCGATGACAGGGTTCAGGAGCGAGCAGTACTTC	CASSPMTGFRSEQYF
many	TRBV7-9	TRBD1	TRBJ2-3	TGTGCCAGCAGCTTAGCTGGACAGGGCACAGATACGCAGTATTTT	CASSLAGQGTDTQYF
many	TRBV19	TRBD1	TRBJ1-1	TGTGCCAGTAGTCTAGCTACAGGGGCCGGCACTGAAGCTTTCTTT	CASSLATGAGTEAFF
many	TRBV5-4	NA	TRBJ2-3	TGTGCCAGCAGCTTGGGGGCTACGCAGTATTTT	CASSLGATQYF
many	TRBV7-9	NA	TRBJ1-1	TGTGCCAGCAGTAACAGCCCTATGAACACTGAAGCTTTCTTT	CASSNSPMNTEAFF